These 28 T cell receptor beta chains were all obtained from the same sample, sequenced in a study of blood T cells in healthy people across ages. Sample-barcoded 5' priming and a J-beta primer mix drove a second PCR of about 6 to 12 cycles. TCRdb re-analysed the 5' RACE reads in MiXCR, keeping a single row per CDR3 protein. There are around 900,000 distinct CDR3 sequences in the sample; approximately 50% occur only once, and roughly a fifth lies in the top ten. The specimen was blood. These TCRs come from an older woman in good health.

This clonotype was picked up a small number of times. The chain uses TRBV20-1 and TRBJ2-7; 7 nucleotides line up with TRBD2. The DNA end is a closer match to TRBJ2-5, so the J assignment may be wrong. The length of the CDR3 is 12 residues. The germline gives CDR1 DFQATT, CDR2 SNEGSKA (reference sequence). CDR3 DNA sequence: TGCAGTGCGGGAGGGCAGATCGGGACCCAGTACTTC. Protein sequence: CSAGGQIGTQYF.

The chain carries TRBV7-2 and TRBJ2-7; D is unclear. CDR3 size: 14 residues. The V end lost 2 bases, the J end lost 0 bases, and 8 bases lay between the germline ends. Germline CDR1 SGHTA, CDR2 FQGNSA. This chain's CDR3 is CASSLSWYSYEQYF. CDR3 sequence (DNA): TGTGCCAGCAGCTTATCCTGGTACTCCTACGAGCAGTACTTC. The entire variable domain, with the rest obtained from reference TRBV7-2 and TRBJ2-7, is as follows: GAGVSQSPSNKVTEKGKDVELRCDPISGHTALYWYRQSLGQGLEFLIYFQGNSAPDKSGLPSDRFSAERTGGSVSTLTIQRTQQEDSAVYLCASSLSWYSYEQYFGPGTRLTVT.

The J gene is TRBJ2-1, the V gene TRBV3-1, with TRBD2 as a possible D gene (6 bases). This CDR3 has 18 amino acids. Germline values: CDR1 LGHDT, CDR2 YNNKEL (reference sequence). Trimming shortened V by 3 bases and J by 5 bases, and 23 bases separated the two germline ends. The CDR3 region has the DNA TGTGCCAGCAGCCATGGGGAGACTAGTCCCATAGCCGACAATGAGCAGTTCTTC. It codes for CASSHGETSPIADNEQFF.

The chain carries TRBV2 and TRBJ2-5; D is unclear. V was shortened by 4 bases and J by 5 bases, with 11 bases between the two germline ends. Germline assignment: CDR1 SNHLY and CDR2 FYNNEI. This CDR3 is 13 amino acids long. The CDR3 DNA sequence: TGTGCCAGCAGTGTTCCTAGTCAGGAGACCCAGTACTTC. It specifies CASSVPSQETQYF. The full variable domain, rest sourced from reference TRBV2 and TRBJ2-5, is EPEVTQTPSHQVTQMGQEVILRCVPISNHLYFYWYRQILGQKVEFLVSFYNNEISEKSEIFDDQFSVERPDGSNFTLKIRSTKLEDSAMYFCASSVPSQETQYFGPGTRLLVL.

This clonotype was observed a single time. In nucleotides, the CDR3 is TGTGCCAGCAGCGAAACCTACGGGGAGAGGGGTGAGACCCAGTACTTC. It is translated as CASSETYGERGETQYF. This chain connects TRBV7-9 to TRBJ2-5; D could derive from TRBD1 or TRBD2 (5 bases each). CDR3 size: 16 residues. The germline V and J ends were trimmed by 5 bases and 5 bases, with 21 bases remaining between them. Germline CDR1 SEHNR, CDR2 FQNEAQ (reference sequence).

This clonotype was seen a handful of times. CDR3 sequence: CASSPLKGYEQYF. The CDR3 DNA follows: TGTGCCAGCAGTCCCCTCAAGGGCTACGAGCAGTACTTC. The chain uses TRBV28 and TRBJ2-7; D call uncertain. The CDR3 sequence is 13 residues long. With 5 bases removed from V and 3 bases from J, the gap between germline ends came to 11 bases. Germline V gives CDR1 MDHEN, CDR2 SYDVKM.

V and J are TRBV20-1 and TRBJ1-5, with TRBD1 as a possible D gene (5 bases). Germline-derived CDR1 and CDR2 are DFQATT and SNEGSKA (reference sequence). The ends were cut back, 6 bases at V and 5 bases at J, with 11 bases in the middle. The CDR3 is 12 residues long. As DNA, the CDR3 is TGCAGTGCCGATCGGGGGGATCAGCCCCAGCATTTT. Translating it yields CSADRGDQPQHF.

The CDR3: CASSDGDRLETQYF. The CDR3, as DNA: TGTGCCAGCAGTGATGGGGACCGACTGGAGACCCAGTACTTC. This chain uses TRBV7-9 with TRBJ2-5, with D perhaps matching TRBD1 or TRBD2 (5 bases each). The germline V and J ends were trimmed by 6 bases and 5 bases, with 16 bases remaining between them. From germline, CDR1 is SEHNR and CDR2 FQNEAQ (reference sequence). The CDR3 consists of 14 residues. Full variable domain (rest looked up from reference TRBV7-9 and TRBJ2-5): DTGVSQNPRHKITKRGQNVTFRCDPISEHNRLYWYRQTLGQGPEFLTYFQNEAQLEKSRLLSDRFSAERPKGSFSTLEIQRTEQGDSAMYLCASSDGDRLETQYFGPGTRLLVL.

V usage is TRBV4-1 and J usage is TRBJ2-5; TRBD1 might be the D (6 bases). The germline V gene encodes CDR1 MGHRA and CDR2 YSYEKL. The CDR3 is 15 residues long. V lost 4 bases and J lost 1, with 13 bases in between. CDR3 sequence reads: CASSRSTGSQETQYF. For the CDR3, the DNA is TGCGCCAGCAGCCGATCGACAGGCTCCCAAGAGACCCAGTACTTC.

The rearrangement links TRBV11-2 to TRBJ2-6; D is perhaps TRBD1 or TRBD2 (5 bases each). Germline CDR1 is SGHAT and CDR2 is FQNNGV. Trimming left V 6 bases short and J 4 bases short, with 16 bases between. The CDR3 runs to 16 residues. CDR3 amino acids: CASRLPGTRGANVLTF. The CDR3 DNA follows: TGTGCCAGCAGATTACCGGGGACGAGAGGGGCCAACGTCCTGACTTTC.

The V gene is TRBV6-6, the J gene TRBJ2-1; D is unresolved. V lost 4 bases and J 8 bases, leaving 15 bases between the germline ends. The CDR3 runs to 14 residues. Germline V CDR1 and CDR2: MNHNY, SVGAGI (reference sequence). The CDR3 loop reads CASSWGSRLDEQFF. The DNA for the CDR3 is TGTGCCAGCAGTTGGGGAAGCCGCCTCGATGAGCAGTTCTTC.

This chain uses TRBV21-1 with TRBJ2-7; TRBD1 is the table's D call and was not checked against the DNA. TRBV21-1 is shown as a pseudogene. The CDR3 length is 21 residues. The CDR3 loop reads CASSKGGNPGQGIFLIYEQYF. CDR3 DNA sequence: TGTGCCAGCAGCAAAGGAGGGAACCCGGGACAGGGAATTTTTCTCATCTACGAGCAGTACTTC.

The rearrangement links TRBV7-6 to TRBJ2-3, with D possibly matching TRBD2 (9 bases). V gave up 5 bases and J gave up 2 bases, with 29 bases separating them. CDR1 and CDR2 (germline): SGHVS, FNYEAQ. The CDR3 covers 20 residues. In nucleotides, the CDR3 is TGTGCCAGCAGCCTAAGGACAGGGAATAGCGGGAGCTCTCACACAGATACGCAGTATTTT. It is translated as CASSLRTGNSGSSHTDTQYF.

This sequence joins TRBV19 and TRBJ2-3; 8 bases line up with TRBD2. Germline V gene lookup returns CDR1 LNHDA and CDR2 SQIVND (reference sequence). This CDR3 region has 15 residues. V lost 10 bases to trimming and J lost 5 bases; unmatched junction nucleotides: 14. The CDR3 nucleotides are TGTGCCACCCCGGAAAGCGGGAGAAACGAAGATACGCAGTATTTT. This translates into CATPESGRNEDTQYF.

V gene TRBV7-9 combines with J gene TRBJ2-5; 9 bases are a match to TRBD1. CDR3 size: 15 residues. The V segment lost 4 bases and the J segment 5 bases; nucleotides outside the gene matches: 8. Germline loops: CDR1 SEHNR, CDR2 FQNEAQ (reference sequence). The DNA of the CDR3 is TGTGCCAGCAGCTCCACCGGGACAGGGCATGAGACCCAGTACTTC. Its protein is CASSSTGTGHETQYF.

The rearrangement links TRBV4-3 to TRBJ2-1, with D perhaps matching TRBD1 (5 bases). With 2 bases removed from V and 8 bases from J, the gap between germline ends came to 25 bases. Germline CDR1 reads LGHNA; CDR2 reads YSLEER. This CDR3 contains 18 residues. The CDR3 DNA is TGCGCCAGCAGCCAAAAGGCCCCTGACTGGGGCAATCAATATGAGCAGTTCTTC. Its translation: CASSQKAPDWGNQYEQFF.

The V call is TRBV12-3 or TRBV12-4, the J call TRBJ2-7; a possible D gene is TRBD2 (6 bases). This CDR3 comprises 15 residues. Trimming pared 7 bases from V and 6 bases from J, leaving 22 bases between. The CDR3 nucleotides are TGTGCCAGCAACTCCGGGACCGGACTACCCTTCGAGCAGTACTTC. It encodes CASNSGTGLPFEQYF.

The chain recombines TRBV20-1 with TRBJ1-2; D might be TRBD1 (5 bases). Trimming removed 6 bases from V and 13 bases from J, with 27 bases in between. Germline values: CDR1 DFQATT, CDR2 SNEGSKA (reference sequence). The CDR3 extends over 14 amino acids. CDR3 DNA sequence: TGCAGTGCAACCCCCGGGACGAATAAGGGCTCTCTCACCTTC. It yields the protein CSATPGTNKGSLTF.

The rearrangement links TRBV25-1 to TRBJ2-3; 11 bases align to TRBD2. CDR1 is MGHDK and CDR2 is SYGVNS in the germline V gene. V shed 5 bases, J shed 3 bases, and the junction held 4 bases outside the gene matches. The CDR3 spans 15 residues. CDR3 coding DNA: TGTGCCAGCAGTCTTAGCGGGAGGGTGACAGATACGCAGTATTTT. Amino acids: CASSLSGRVTDTQYF.

The J gene is TRBJ1-2, the V gene TRBV9; D is possibly TRBD1 (5 bases). This CDR3 region has 13 residues. Per germline, CDR1 SGDLS and CDR2 YYNGEE. Trimming removed 3 bases at V and 10 bases at J, with 16 bases between. This CDR3 reads CASSASSGTAYTF. CDR3 bases: TGTGCCAGCAGCGCCTCCTCCGGGACGGCCTACACCTTC.

The chain employs TRBV30 and TRBJ2-1; 11 positions match TRBD2. J gave up 0 bases and V 3 bases, and 4 bases lay outside the gene matches. There are 16 residues in the CDR3. Germline V CDR1 and CDR2: GTSNPN, SVGIG (reference sequence). CDR3 amino acids: CAWSKTSGVSYNEQFF. The CDR3 coding sequence is TGTGCCTGGAGCAAGACTAGCGGGGTCTCCTACAATGAGCAGTTCTTC.

A single count supports this clonotype. The V call is TRBV6-2 or TRBV6-3, the J call TRBJ2-7; D gene uncertain. The CDR3 loop spans 14 amino acids. With 6 bases removed from V and 5 bases from J, the gap between germline ends came to 17 bases. The germline V gene has CDR1 MNHEY and CDR2 SVGEGT. CDR3: CASRKELGCDEQYF. CDR3 nucleotides: TGTGCCAGCAGGAAGGAACTGGGGTGTGACGAGCAGTACTTC.

In this sample, this clonotype turned up a few times. The chain has TRBV7-2 and TRBJ2-7; D is unresolved. This CDR3 contains 15 residues. Germline CDR1 is SGHTA and CDR2 is FQGNSA. With 5 bases removed from V and 2 bases from J, the gap between germline ends came to 16 bases. The CDR3 DNA reads TGTGCCAGCAGCCTACCTTTCGCCTCCACCTACGAGCAGTACTTC. It encodes CASSLPFASTYEQYF.

The V gene is TRBV7-3, the J gene TRBJ2-4, with 7 bases lining up with TRBD2. The end of the DNA is better explained by TRBJ2-7, so the J call may be wrong. The germline V gene has CDR1 SGHTA and CDR2 FQGTGA. The CDR3 spans 13 residues. The CDR3 bases are TGTGCCAGCAGCGTCGGGGCTAGCGGCGAGCAGTACTTC. It is translated as CASSVGASGEQYF.

The CDR3 bases are TGTGCCAGCAGAGGGGCAGAGACCCAGTACTTC. Encoded protein: CASRGAETQYF. The chain joins TRBV2 to TRBJ2-5; the D gene is possibly TRBD1 (5 bases). Trimming took off 6 bases at V and 4 bases at J, with 6 bases between the two ends. This CDR3 spans 11 amino acids. Germline V gene lookup returns CDR1 SNHLY and CDR2 FYNNEI.

The V call is TRBV7-2, the J call TRBJ2-7; possible D gene TRBD2, 5 bases. The CDR3 spans 14 residues. Between the trimmed V and J ends, which lost 3 bases and 3 bases, there was a span of 12 bases. Per germline, CDR1 SGHTA and CDR2 FQGNSA. The CDR3 DNA sequence: TGTGCCAGCAGCTTTGATAGCGTTCTCTACGAGCAGTACTTC. Protein: CASSFDSVLYEQYF.

In this sample, this clonotype turned up a few times. The rearrangement joins TRBV21-1 to TRBJ1-5. TRBV21-1 is a known pseudogene. The CDR3 is made up of 16 amino acids. The CDR3 reads CAFEAQSSNYNQPQHF. The CDR3 nucleotides are TGTGCCTTCGAAGCACAGAGTTCGAACTATAATCAGCCCCAGCATTTT.

The chain couples TRBV2 to TRBJ2-5; a weak D match, TRBD2 (5 bases). CDR3 length: 14 residues. Deletions cut 6 bases from V and 1 base from J, with 12 bases between. Germline V CDR1 and CDR2: SNHLY, FYNNEI. CDR3: CASRAGVSQETQYF. CDR3 nucleotide sequence: TGTGCCAGCAGGGCCGGGGTATCCCAAGAGACCCAGTACTTC.